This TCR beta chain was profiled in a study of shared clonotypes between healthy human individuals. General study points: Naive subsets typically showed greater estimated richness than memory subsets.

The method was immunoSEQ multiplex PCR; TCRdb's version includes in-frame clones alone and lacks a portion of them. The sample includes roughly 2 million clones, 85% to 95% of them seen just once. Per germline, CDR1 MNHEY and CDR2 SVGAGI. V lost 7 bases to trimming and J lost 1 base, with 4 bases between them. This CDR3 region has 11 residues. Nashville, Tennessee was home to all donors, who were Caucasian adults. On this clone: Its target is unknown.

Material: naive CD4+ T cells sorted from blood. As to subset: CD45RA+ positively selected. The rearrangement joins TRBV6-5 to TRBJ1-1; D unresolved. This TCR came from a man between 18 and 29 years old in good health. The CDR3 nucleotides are TGTGCCAGCAAGGAGAACACTGAAGCTTTCTTT. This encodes CASKENTEAFF.